These 13 T cell receptor beta chains came from one sample sequenced in a study of T-cell reconstitution after alpha-beta-depleted transplantation in children (TCRdb year 2016). The library was obtained by PCR. TCRdb names Illumina HiSeq 2500 as the instrument used. Molecular barcoding was employed in the preparation of TCR libraries, with unique molecular identifiers being used to normalize TCRbeta repertoire quantification. Through fastp at Q25 and MiXCR, TCRdb rebuilt clones from the public reads, retaining in-frame beta chains. CDR3 protein sequences are deduplicated, and each keeps its most common genes and DNA. This sample lists about 610,000 distinct CDR3 sequences; 10% were detected once. The top ten hold about 4.2% of the sample. The input for sequencing was PBMCs from the stem cell graft donor, taken from the stem cell graft. The receptor set was obtained from a human donor who donated a stem cell graft to a child with acute myeloid leukemia.

The gene calls are TRBV5-1 and TRBJ2-1, with 9 bases fitting TRBD2. The V segment lost 1 base and the J segment 7 bases; nucleotides outside the gene matches: 9. Germline CDR1 and CDR2: SGHRS and YFSETQ. There are 16 residues in the CDR3. CDR3 loop: CASSLYSSAGGNEQFF. The CDR3 DNA sequence: TGCGCCAGCAGCTTGTATTCTAGCGCGGGGGGGAATGAGCAGTTCTTC. Variable domain in full (rest from reference TRBV5-1 and TRBJ2-1): KAGVTQTPRYLIKTRGQQVTLSCSPISGHRSVSWYQQTPGQGLQFLFEYFSETQRNKGNFPGRFSGRQFSNSRSEMNVSTLELGDSALYLCASSLYSSAGGNEQFFGPGTRLTVL.

This clonotype was seen ten or more times. The chain links TRBV6-5 to TRBJ2-3, with D hard to call. The V end lost 5 bases, the J end lost 5 bases, and 17 bases lay between the germline ends. The CDR3 loop spans 15 amino acids. Germline CDR1 MNHEY, CDR2 SVGAGI. Here the CDR3 DNA reads TGTGCCAGCAGTCTACCACCCTTCCCTAAAGATACGCAGTATTTT. Its protein product is CASSLPPFPKDTQYF.

At least ten counts were recorded for this clonotype. The chain is built from TRBV15 and TRBJ2-1, with D tentatively TRBD2 (5 bases). CDR3 size: 13 residues. The V gene's germline CDR1 is LNHNV and CDR2 YYDKDF (reference sequence). The V end was cut by 8 bases, the J end by 6 bases, with 14 bases between. CDR3 sequence (DNA): TGTGCCACCGCCCGGGAATCGCGCAATGAGCAGTTCTTC. Its protein product is CATARESRNEQFF.

This clonotype was observed a few times. Because the CDR3's place on the DNA is in doubt, the DNA is left out and the CDR3 is given as listed by TCRdb. The chain carries TRBV12-3 or TRBV12-4 and TRBJ2-5. The CDR3 region is 13 residues in length, termini included. CDR3: CASSTSLQETQYF.

The chain combines TRBV5-1 with TRBJ2-1; the D is unclear. Trimming left V 4 bases short and J 7 bases short, with 9 bases between. In germline, CDR1 is SGHRS, CDR2 YFSETQ. The CDR3 spans 12 residues. In DNA form, the CDR3 reads TGCGCCAGCAGCACCGACGCTAATGAGCAGTTCTTC. Protein product: CASSTDANEQFF.

V usage is TRBV6-1 and J usage is TRBJ2-1, with 10 positions matching TRBD2. Germline V gives CDR1 MNHNS, CDR2 SASEGT. The CDR3 has 14 residues. V was pared by 7 bases and J by 9 bases, with 9 bases of the junction left unmatched. The CDR3 reads CASTMKASGSEQFF. Here the CDR3 DNA reads TGTGCCAGCACTATGAAGGCTAGCGGGAGTGAGCAGTTCTTC.

Many counts were recorded for this clonotype. The chain carries TRBV7-6 and TRBJ2-7, with 11 bases aligning to TRBD2. Trimming at V came to 5 bases and at J to 2 bases, leaving 2 bases not matched to a gene. The CDR3 has 14 amino acids. Germline loops: CDR1 SGHVS, CDR2 FNYEAQ. CDR3 DNA: TGTGCCAGCAGCCAGACTAGCGGGGCCTACGAGCAGTACTTC. Residues: CASSQTSGAYEQYF.

This clonotype was counted ten times or more. J is TRBJ1-1 and V is TRBV27; 7 bases map to TRBD1. Trimming cost V 4 bases and J 4 bases; bases outside gene matches: 6. This CDR3 comprises 14 residues. Germline CDR1 reads MNHEY; CDR2 reads SMNVEV (reference sequence). CDR3 sequence: CASSSGTVSTEAFF. The DNA for the CDR3 is TGTGCCAGCAGTTCGGGGACAGTGAGCACTGAAGCTTTCTTT.

The table lists this clonotype with many counts. This rearrangement joins TRBV2 to TRBJ2-2; D is unresolved. V lost 4 bases, J lost 6 bases, and 15 bases lay in between. In germline, CDR1 is SNHLY, CDR2 FYNNEI. This CDR3 has 15 residues. The CDR3 loop is CASSVDNLISGELFF. The CDR3 DNA follows: TGTGCCAGCAGTGTAGACAATTTAATCTCCGGGGAGCTGTTTTTT. The complete variable domain, with remaining parts taken from reference TRBV2 and TRBJ2-2, reads EPEVTQTPSHQVTQMGQEVILRCVPISNHLYFYWYRQILGQKVEFLVSFYNNEISEKSEIFDDQFSVERPDGSNFTLKIRSTKLEDSAMYFCASSVDNLISGELFFGEGSRLTVL.

V and J are TRBV30 and TRBJ2-3, with D tentatively TRBD2 (6 bases). Trimming shortened V by 5 bases and J by 2 bases, and 17 bases separated the two germline ends. Germline V lookup: CDR1 GTSNPN, CDR2 SVGIG (reference sequence). CDR3 size: 15 residues. The CDR3 DNA reads as TGTGCCTGGCACACTAGCAGCCGGAACACAGATACGCAGTATTTT. Translated, it gives CAWHTSSRNTDTQYF.

The gene calls are TRBV10-3 and TRBJ2-5; D unclear. CDR1 and CDR2 (germline): ENHRY, SYGVKD. Trimming took off 5 bases at V and 5 bases at J, with 9 bases between the two ends. The length of the CDR3 is 12 residues. CDR3 amino acids: CAISQSRETQYF. The CDR3 bases are TGTGCCATCAGTCAAAGCCGGGAGACCCAGTACTTC.

This clonotype has more than one count but fewer than ten. The chain recombines TRBV7-2 with TRBJ2-3; 12 positions match TRBD2. Germline CDR1 is SGHTA and CDR2 is FQGNSA. This CDR3 contains 16 residues. Germline trimming cut 5 bases from V and 3 bases from J; bases unmatched to any gene: 6. The CDR3 sequence: CASSMAGTSGTDTQYF. For the CDR3, the DNA is TGTGCCAGCAGCATGGCCGGGACTAGCGGGACAGATACGCAGTATTTT.

The V and J genes are TRBV11-1 and TRBJ2-1; no definite D call. The V and J ends lost 0 bases and 1 base respectively, with 22 bases between them. The CDR3 is 20 residues long. Germline V gene lookup returns CDR1 SGHAT and CDR2 FQDESV (reference sequence). This CDR3 is CASSLASTIRPHRSYNEQFF. As DNA, the CDR3 is TGTGCCAGCAGCTTAGCTTCGACGATCAGGCCCCACAGATCCTACAATGAGCAGTTCTTC.